This is a list of T cell receptor beta chains from one sample in a study of Graves' ophthalmopathy and Graves' hyperthyroidism. TCRdb itself ran the multiplex PCR reads through MiXCR, one entry per CDR3 protein. The table includes over a million distinct CDR3 sequences, about two fifths detected once. Material for sequencing was peripheral blood or thyroid tissue (not recorded which). Receptors were obtained from an adult man with Graves' hyperthyroidism. The CDR3 runs from the conserved cysteine through the conserved F or W. D genes are given only for firm matches. Clone sizes are given selectively: once, few, many, or a class where the clone is expanded.

j_gene | v_gene | d_gene | abundance | CDR3nt | CDR3aa
TRBJ1-6 | TRBV15 | . | . | TGTGCCACCAGCAGCGAAAATTCACCCCTCCACTTT | CATSSENSPLHF
TRBJ1-4 | TRBV15 | . | many | TGTGCCACCAGCAACTCGGGGTTTTGGGAAAAACTGTTTTTT | CATSNSGFWEKLFF
TRBJ2-5 | TRBV20-1 | . | once | TGCAGTGCACCGCCTGAGGAGACCCAGTACTTC | CSAPPEETQYF
TRBJ2-7 | TRBV2 | . | . | TGTGCCAGCAGTTTAAAACCTACGCTAGCCTCCTACGAGCAGTACTTC | CASSLKPTLASYEQYF
TRBJ1-3 | TRBV11-2 | TRBD1 | few | TGTGCCAGCAGCCGTGGGACAGGAGGCACCGAACCCTCTGGAAATACCATATATTTT | CASSRGTGGTEPSGNTIYF
TRBJ2-6 | TRBV6-1 | . | . | TGTGCCAGCAGTGAAGTGGGGAACACTGAAGCTTTC | CASSEVGNTEAF
TRBJ1-1 | TRBV12-3/TRBV12-4 | . | few | TGTGCCAGCAGTCCCGGGGGGGCCGAGAACACTGAAGCTTTCTTT | CASSPGGAENTEAFF
TRBJ1-1 | TRBV6-5 | . | many | TGTGCCAGCAGTTACTCACGGACAACTGAAGCTTTCTTT | CASSYSRTTEAFF
TRBJ1-2 | TRBV7-8 | . | few | TGTGCCAGCAGTGCAAGGGGGAACTATGGCTACACCTTC | CASSARGNYGYTF
TRBJ2-5 | TRBV5-1 | TRBD2 | . | TGCGCCAGCAGCTTCGGGGGGTTTGGGGGATCGGGTCAAGAGACCCAGTACTTC | CASSFGGFGGSGQETQYF
TRBJ1-1 | TRBV20-1 | . | . | TGCAGTGCTACCCGTTTTGCGGGGTGGGGAAACACTGAAGCTTTCTTT | CSATRFAGWGNTEAFF
TRBJ1-1 | TRBV6-6 | TRBD1 | . | TGTGCCAGCAGTTACCGACAGGGTAGCACTGAAGCTTTCTTT | CASSYRQGSTEAFF
TRBJ1-5 | TRBV7-9 | . | many | TGTGCCAGCAGCCGACAGTCCGTTGGGCCCCAGCATTTT | CASSRQSVGPQHF
TRBJ2-6 | TRBV2 | . | . | TGTGCCAGCAGTCTGGGATGGGGGACCGGGGCCAACGTCCTGACTTTC | CASSLGWGTGANVLTF
TRBJ2-1 | TRBV10-3 | . | few | TGTGCCATCAAGGCGGCCCGCGGGGACAATGAGCAGTTCTTC | CAIKAARGDNEQFF
TRBJ1-4 | TRBV29-1 | . | . | TGCAGCGTTTATGGGGGGGCTGAAAAACTGTTTTTT | CSVYGGAEKLFF
TRBJ1-1 | TRBV10-3 | TRBD1 | . | TGTGCCCTCAGTGAGGACGACAGGGTTCTCCTCTATGGCTACACTGAAGCTTTCTTT | CALSEDDRVLLYGYTEAFF
TRBJ2-1 | TRBV19 | . | . | TGTGCCAGTAGCGGGGGGCGCAACTACAATGAGCAGTTCTTC | CASSGGRNYNEQFF
TRBJ2-2 | TRBV7-9 | . | few | TGTGCCAGCAGCTTAGTGGAAACGTCTAACACCGGGGAGCTGTTTTTT | CASSLVETSNTGELFF
TRBJ1-2 | TRBV20-1 | . | many | TGCAGTGCTAGGTTGGCGGGCAGGGGCGGCGGCTACACCTTC | CSARLAGRGGGYTF
TRBJ2-5 | TRBV2 | TRBD2 | . | TGTGCCAGCAGTTTAGGAGTAGCGGGGGCGATAAAGGGGGAGACCCAGTACTTC | CASSLGVAGAIKGETQYF
TRBJ1-1 | TRBV7-3 | TRBD1 | many | TGTGCCAGCAGCTTAAAGGGCAGGGGGCCTTCGACTGAAGCTTTCTTT | CASSLKGRGPSTEAFF
TRBJ1-5 | TRBV24-1 | . | . | TGTGCCACCAGTGATTTTCCCGCAAAGAGCAATCAGCCCCAGCATTTT | CATSDFPAKSNQPQHF
TRBJ1-5 | TRBV6-5 | . | many | TGTGCCAGCAGTGCCCATGGGGGTGGCAATCAGCCCCAGCATTTT | CASSAHGGGNQPQHF
TRBJ2-5 | TRBV2 | TRBD2 | few | TGTGCCAGCAGTGAAGGGGGGTCCCCCGGTAGCGGGACTAGGTACTTC | CASSEGGSPGSGTRYF
TRBJ2-7 | TRBV11-1 | . | . | TGTGCCAGCAGCCCACTTACGCCGTCGACCTACGAGCAGTACTTC | CASSPLTPSTYEQYF
TRBJ2-7 | TRBV20-1 | TRBD1 | many | TGCAGTGTTCCTGATGTACAGGGGGCGTCCGAGCAGTACTTC | CSVPDVQGASEQYF
TRBJ1-1 | TRBV2 | . | few | TGTGCCAGCAGTAACGTGCAACTGAGGACTGAAGCTTTCTTT | CASSNVQLRTEAFF
TRBJ1-1 | TRBV19 | . | many | TGTGCCAGTAGTTCTTCCGTGAACACTGAAGCTTTCTTT | CASSSSVNTEAFF
TRBJ1-6 | TRBV4-3 | . | . | TGCGCCAGCAGCCAAGATCACAGTGCCAGGGGTTCACCCCTCCACTTT | CASSQDHSARGSPLHF
TRBJ1-5 | TRBV7-8 | . | many | TGTGCCAGCAGCGAAACAGGGAGGAATCAGCCCCAGCATTTT | CASSETGRNQPQHF
TRBJ2-7 | TRBV20-1 | . | . | TGCAGTGCTAAAGTGGCGGAGTACGAGCAGTACTTC | CSAKVAEYEQYF
TRBJ2-7 | TRBV24-1 | . | many | TGTGCCACCAGTCCCAACAGGGAGATCCACGAGCAGTACTTC | CATSPNREIHEQYF
TRBJ1-6 | TRBV19 | . | many | TGTGCCAGTAGCCCGACAGGCACGAATTCACCCCTCCACTTT | CASSPTGTNSPLHF
TRBJ1-5 | TRBV4-1 | . | few | TGCGCCAGCAGCCAAGAAGACAGAGAGAATCAGCCCCAGCATTTT | CASSQEDRENQPQHF
TRBJ2-7 | TRBV12-3/TRBV12-4 | TRBD1 | . | TGTGCCAGCAGTTTCGCCGGGACAGGGACCGTTTACGAGCAGTACTTC | CASSFAGTGTVYEQYF
TRBJ1-3 | TRBV25-1 | . | few | TGTGCCAGCTCACCTAGCGACGGGCCTGGAAACACCATATATTTT | CASSPSDGPGNTIYF